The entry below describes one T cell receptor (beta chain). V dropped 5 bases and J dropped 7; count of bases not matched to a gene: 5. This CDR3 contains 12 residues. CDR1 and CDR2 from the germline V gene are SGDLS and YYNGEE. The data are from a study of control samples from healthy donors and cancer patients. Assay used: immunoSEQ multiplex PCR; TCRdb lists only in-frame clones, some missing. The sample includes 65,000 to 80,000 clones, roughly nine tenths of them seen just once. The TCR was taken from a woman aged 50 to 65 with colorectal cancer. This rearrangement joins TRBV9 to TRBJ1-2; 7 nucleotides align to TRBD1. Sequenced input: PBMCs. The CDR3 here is CASSGQVVGYTF. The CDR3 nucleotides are TGTGCCAGCAGTGGACAGGTCGTTGGCTACACCTTC.